These 27 T cell receptor beta chains were all obtained from the same sample, sequenced in a study of patients and donors after allogeneic stem cell transplantation. From the RT-PCR reads, TCRdb called clonotypes with MiXCR, one entry per CDR3 protein. The sample includes roughly 880,000 distinct CDR3 sequences, over 15% of them seen just once. The source material was blood, either unsorted or a sorted T cell fraction (not recorded which). The receptors were sampled from a human donor who was either an allogeneic HSCT recipient or a stem cell or donor lymphocyte infusion donor (not recorded which). It is not recorded whose cells these are; they may come from a transplant donor.

The table lists this clonotype with a few counts. The rearrangement joins TRBV9 to TRBJ2-2; 10 nucleotides match TRBD1. Germline V gene lookup returns CDR1 SGDLS and CDR2 YYNGEE. The length of the CDR3 is 16 residues. V gave up 4 bases and J gave up 7 bases; unmatched junction bases: 10. In DNA form, the CDR3 reads TGTGCCAGCAGCCCCTGGGGACAGGGGATGGGCGGGGAGCTGTTTTTT. This sequence encodes CASSPWGQGMGGELFF.

V and J are TRBV11-3 and TRBJ1-1, with D uncertain. This CDR3 region has 14 residues. Germline V gives CDR1 SGHNT, CDR2 YENEEA. Trimming pared 0 bases from V and 8 bases from J, leaving 13 bases between. In DNA, the CDR3 is TGTGCCAGCAGCTTAGATACGAGAAGAGTCGAAGCTTTCTTT. This gives the protein CASSLDTRRVEAFF.

The V gene is TRBV11-1, the J gene TRBJ1-1; tentative D call: TRBD1 (5 bases). The CDR3 is 11 amino acids. Between the trimmed V and J ends, which lost 8 bases and 10 bases, there was a span of 14 bases. CDR1 and CDR2 (germline): SGHAT, FQDESV (reference sequence). CDR3 in amino acids: CASLDMGRAFF. For the CDR3, the DNA is TGTGCCAGCCTCGATATGGGGCGAGCTTTCTTT.

This chain connects TRBV21-1 to TRBJ1-2; no check of the table's D call, TRBD1, against the DNA was made. TRBV21-1 is noted as a pseudogene. The CDR3 is made up of 16 amino acids. The CDR3 coding sequence is TGTGCCAGCAGCGCAACTAGTGCGGGGCGCGACTATGGCTACACCTTC. Its translation: CASSATSAGRDYGYTF.

This clonotype turned up a few times. J is TRBJ1-5 and V is TRBV20-1; maybe TRBD1 (5 bases). V lost 6 bases and J 5 bases, leaving 14 bases between the germline ends. This CDR3 comprises 13 residues. Per germline, CDR1 DFQATT and CDR2 SNEGSKA (reference sequence). CDR3 DNA: TGCAGTGCAAGTGTGGGGCGGGATCAGCCCCAGCATTTT. Protein product: CSASVGRDQPQHF.

This chain connects TRBV5-1 to TRBJ2-7; TRBD1 matches at 10 bases. Germline V gives CDR1 SGHRS, CDR2 YFSETQ. With V trimmed by 0 bases and J by 5 bases, 5 bases remained unmatched. The CDR3 sequence is 15 residues long. The CDR3 reads CASSLADRGLDEQYF. The CDR3 nucleotides read TGCGCCAGCAGCTTGGCCGACAGGGGGCTGGACGAGCAGTACTTC.

This sequence joins TRBV29-1 and TRBJ1-1, with 7 nucleotides matching TRBD1. The CDR3 loop spans 15 amino acids. Germline assignment: CDR1 SQVTM and CDR2 ANQGSEA. V gave up 1 base and J gave up 3 bases; unmatched junction bases: 8. The CDR3 nucleotides read TGCAGCGTTGAAGCAGGGGGGCGGGGAGACACTGAAGCTTTCTTT. Amino acid sequence: CSVEAGGRGDTEAFF.

This clonotype turned up a few times. The rearrangement joins TRBV29-1 to TRBJ2-3; no clear D gene. V lost 4 bases and J lost 0, with 8 bases in between. This CDR3 spans 13 amino acids. In germline, CDR1 is SQVTM, CDR2 ANQGSEA. The CDR3 reads CSVGITSTDTQYF. The DNA of the CDR3 is TGCAGCGTTGGGATAACTAGCACAGATACGCAGTATTTT.

This clonotype was seen only a few times. The V call is TRBV27, the J call TRBJ1-2, with unresolved D. V lost 2 bases and J lost 1, with 8 bases in between. Germline CDR1 reads MNHEY; CDR2 reads SMNVEV (reference sequence). This CDR3 is 14 amino acids long. Written as DNA, the CDR3 is TGTGCCAGCAGTTTAGCACCAGTTAACTATGGCTACACCTTC. Translated: CASSLAPVNYGYTF.

This clonotype was detected only a few times. This chain links TRBV20-1 with TRBJ2-7, with a weak D call TRBD2 (7 bases). There are 17 residues in the CDR3. V was clipped by 0 bases and J by 0 bases, with 18 bases between them. Germline V gene data show CDR1 as DFQATT and CDR2 as SNEGSKA (reference sequence). Here the CDR3 DNA reads TGCAGTGCTAGAGAGAGGGGGGGGGCCCGGCCCTCCTACGAGCAGTACTTC. Amino acids: CSARERGGARPSYEQYF.

A few counts support this clonotype. The chain couples TRBV20-1 to TRBJ1-4; D remains unclear. From germline, CDR1 is DFQATT and CDR2 SNEGSKA (reference sequence). The V gene lost 3 bases and the J gene lost 8 bases, with 16 bases spanning the gap. The CDR3 totals 14 residues. The CDR3 DNA reads TGCAGTGCTAGTACCACCCAGCGAATCGAAAAACTGTTTTTT. Its protein is CSASTTQRIEKLFF.

This clonotype was counted a few times. The V gene is TRBV15, the J gene TRBJ1-4, with TRBD1 identical over 7 bases. V shed 2 bases and J 6 bases; nucleotides not matched to a gene: 6. The CDR3 loop spans 15 amino acids. Germline assignment: CDR1 LNHNV and CDR2 YYDKDF (reference sequence). The CDR3, as DNA: TGTGCCACCAGCAGATCCCCAGGGGGGGATGAAAAACTGTTTTTT. This sequence encodes CATSRSPGGDEKLFF.

This clonotype came up a few times. This CDR3 is CASSLVSGTNYGYTF. CDR3 nucleotides: TGTGCCAGCAGTCTTGTTTCAGGGACCAACTATGGCTACACCTTC. The chain is built from TRBV12-3 or TRBV12-4 and TRBJ1-2, with D perhaps TRBD1 (5 bases). The ends were cut back, 5 bases at V and 2 bases at J, with 15 bases in the middle. The CDR3 is 15 residues long.

The chain recombines TRBV30 with TRBJ2-1, with TRBD2 matching over 14 bases. V shed 3 bases and J 9 bases; nucleotides not matched to a gene: 7. This CDR3 has 15 amino acids. Looked up from germline, CDR1 is GTSNPN and CDR2 is SVGIG (reference sequence). CDR3 amino acids: CAWSAQTSGRVEQFF. CDR3 DNA: TGTGCCTGGAGCGCACAGACTAGCGGGAGGGTTGAGCAGTTCTTC. Full variable domain (outside the CDR3, taken from reference TRBV30 and TRBJ2-1): SQTIHQWPATLVQPVGSPLSLECTVEGTSNPNLYWYRQAAGRGLQLLFYSVGIGQISSEVPQNLSASRPQDRQFILSSKKLLLSDSGFYLCAWSAQTSGRVEQFFGPGTRLTVL.

V usage is TRBV30 and J usage is TRBJ1-5; D perhaps matches TRBD1 (5 bases). The CDR3 is 13 amino acids. V was cut by 7 bases and J by 7 bases, with 17 bases left in between. Germline V gene sequence: CDR1 GTSNPN, CDR2 SVGIG (reference sequence). The CDR3 nucleotides read TGTGCCTTCCGCCGGGGGGAAAGGCAGCCCCAGCATTTT. This sequence encodes CAFRRGERQPQHF.

The genes are TRBV7-9 and TRBJ2-3; maybe TRBD2 (6 bases). The CDR3 loop spans 16 amino acids. Trimming removed 5 bases from V and 0 bases from J, with 15 bases in between. Looked up from germline, CDR1 is SEHNR and CDR2 is FQNEAQ (reference sequence). CDR3 DNA: TGTGCCAGCAGCGCACCACTCGGAGGGAGCACAGATACGCAGTATTTT. Its translation is CASSAPLGGSTDTQYF.

The chain joins TRBV20-1 to TRBJ2-5, with a possible D match to TRBD2 (6 bases). The CDR3 covers 14 residues. The V and J ends lost 8 bases and 7 bases respectively, with 23 bases between them. Germline loops: CDR1 DFQATT, CDR2 SNEGSKA (reference sequence). The CDR3 here is CSTTGVPGTGTQYF. Here the CDR3 DNA reads TGCAGTACTACGGGGGTCCCCGGGACGGGGACCCAGTACTTC.

This clonotype has more than one count but fewer than ten. The genes are TRBV3-1 and TRBJ2-3; 8 positions agree with TRBD1. The CDR3 spans 16 residues. Trimming took 1 base from V and 4 from J; bases not matched to a gene: 7. Germline CDR1 is LGHDT and CDR2 is YNNKEL (reference sequence). The CDR3 protein is CASSQGYDRGADTQYF. The CDR3 nucleotides are TGTGCCAGCAGCCAAGGCTATGACAGGGGCGCAGATACGCAGTATTTT.

This clonotype was seen a few times. The chain joins TRBV4-2 to TRBJ2-7; no clear D. From germline, CDR1 is LGHNA and CDR2 YNFKEQ. This CDR3 is 15 amino acids long. Trimming left V 3 bases short and J 4 bases short, with 16 bases between. The CDR3 is CASSHPPPAEYEQYF. CDR3 nucleotide sequence: TGTGCCAGCAGCCATCCCCCCCCCGCCGAATACGAGCAGTACTTC.

In its sample, this clonotype was seen a few times. At one of its ends the junction is not consistent with the germline gene, which may arise from a read error. This chain connects TRBV7-7 to TRBJ2-5; 9 nucleotides line up with TRBD1. The V gene's germline CDR1 is SSHAT and CDR2 FNYEAQ (reference sequence). This CDR3 has 15 amino acids. CDR3 sequence (DNA): TGTGCTAGCAGCAGCCAGACAGGGGGTTTGGAGACCCAGTACTTC. Protein product: CASSSQTGGLETQYF.

V and J are TRBV25-1 and TRBJ1-3; unclear D gene. The CDR3 spans 15 residues. The V end lost 3 bases, the J end lost 0 bases, and 9 bases lay between the germline ends. CDR1 is MGHDK, CDR2 SYGVNS, per germline. The CDR3: CASSDDVYSGNTIYF. The CDR3, as DNA: TGTGCCAGCAGTGACGACGTGTACTCTGGAAACACCATATATTTT.

This clonotype was seen only a few times. The J gene is TRBJ1-5, the V gene TRBV12-3 or TRBV12-4; D is uncertain. V was cut by 6 bases and J by 11 bases, with 14 bases left in between. The CDR3 extends over 12 amino acids. The CDR3 DNA sequence: TGTGCCAGCAGCCCCACCCCTCAATCCCAGCATTTT. Protein product: CASSPTPQSQHF.

The J gene is TRBJ2-2, the V gene TRBV27; tentatively, D is TRBD2 (6 bases). The germline V gene has CDR1 MNHEY and CDR2 SMNVEV (reference sequence). The CDR3 is made up of 16 amino acids. V was cut by 6 bases and J by 1 base, with 15 bases left in between. CDR3 region: CASRQQRVMNTGELFF. The DNA of the CDR3 is TGTGCCAGCAGACAACAGCGGGTCATGAACACCGGGGAGCTGTTTTTT.

This clonotype was observed a few times. V and J are TRBV5-1 and TRBJ2-2; no clear D gene. V was cut by 0 bases and J by 5 bases, with 11 bases left in between. In germline, CDR1 is SGHRS, CDR2 YFSETQ. The CDR3 loop spans 15 amino acids. CDR3 residues: CASSLGAAVTGELFF. The CDR3 bases are TGCGCCAGCAGCTTGGGGGCGGCTGTGACCGGGGAGCTGTTTTTT.

The gene calls are TRBV20-1 and TRBJ1-2, with D perhaps matching TRBD1 (5 bases). V gave up 2 bases and J gave up 0 bases, with 13 bases separating them. The length of the CDR3 is 15 residues. Germline V gene lookup returns CDR1 DFQATT and CDR2 SNEGSKA (reference sequence). The CDR3 protein is CSARLPGTPNYGYTF. The CDR3 DNA is TGCAGTGCTAGACTTCCCGGGACCCCTAACTATGGCTACACCTTC.

This clonotype was observed at least ten times. The rearrangement links TRBV29-1 to TRBJ1-4; D ambiguous. This CDR3 is built from 10 residues. Trimming stripped 6 bases from V and 5 bases from J, with 4 bases between. Germline assignment: CDR1 SQVTM and CDR2 ANQGSEA. The CDR3 loop reads CSVLNEKLFF. CDR3 in DNA: TGCAGCGTCTTAAATGAAAAACTGTTTTTT.

V gene TRBV5-6 combines with J gene TRBJ1-2; no definite D call. Trimming stripped 5 bases from V and 2 bases from J, with 19 bases between. The CDR3 loop spans 16 amino acids. Germline V lookup: CDR1 SGHDT, CDR2 YYEEEE. The CDR3 DNA is TGTGCCAGCAGTTTTGCCGGGCCCAGGAGGAACTATGGCTACACCTTC. Its translation: CASSFAGPRRNYGYTF.